One and the same sample provided the 6 T cell receptor beta chains below, sequenced in a study of immune evolution from preneoplasia to lung adenocarcinoma. Method: immunoSEQ multiplex PCR; TCRdb's copy keeps in-frame clones and lacks some. The table records about 5,000 clones, about 81% of them present only once. Input material: FFPE normal lung tissue adjacent to the tumor. The source is a person aged 50 or older with lung adenocarcinoma.

This clone has only one observation. The chain carries TRBV5-1 and TRBJ2-1, with 10 positions matching TRBD2. The ends lost 7 bases at V and 4 bases at J; junction bases unmatched: 8. Germline values: CDR1 SGHRS, CDR2 YFSETQ. The CDR3 has 15 residues. The DNA of the CDR3 is TGCGCCAGCGCCCCTAGCGGGAGTGGGTACAATGAGCAGTTCTTC. Translating it yields CASAPSGSGYNEQFF.

The chain is built from TRBV7-9 and TRBJ2-2; no clear D gene. Germline values: CDR1 SEHNR, CDR2 FQNEAQ (reference sequence). The CDR3 covers 13 residues. Trimming shortened V by 4 bases and J by 5 bases, and 8 bases separated the two germline ends. CDR3 nucleotide sequence: TGTGCCAGCAGCTATTATTCAACCGGGGAGCTGTTTTTT. It codes for CASSYYSTGELFF.

The genes are TRBV11-1 and TRBJ1-2, with a tentative D call TRBD1 (5 bases). Looked up from germline, CDR1 is SGHAT and CDR2 is FQDESV (reference sequence). Trimming cost V 5 bases and J 0 bases, with 16 bases left between them. This CDR3 is built from 16 residues. The CDR3 reads CASSLDGAAANYGYTF. The CDR3 bases are TGTGCCAGCAGCCTAGATGGGGCAGCAGCTAACTATGGCTACACCTTC.

This chain joins TRBV11-2 and TRBJ2-7; TRBD1 is a possible D gene (6 bases). Germline V lookup: CDR1 SGHAT, CDR2 FQNNGV. Trimming took off 6 bases at V and 0 bases at J, with 12 bases between the two ends. The CDR3 runs 14 residues. CDR3 residues: CASSKRDTSYEQYF. In DNA form, the CDR3 reads TGTGCCAGCAGTAAACGGGACACCTCCTACGAGCAGTACTTC.

The DNA for the CDR3 is TGCAGCGTTGGTGACAACCCTGACTATGGCTACACCTTC. Its protein is CSVGDNPDYGYTF. The chain combines TRBV29-1 with TRBJ1-2, with D unclear. CDR3 size: 13 residues. The V and J ends lost 4 bases and 3 bases respectively, with 12 bases between them. Germline V CDR1 and CDR2: SQVTM, ANQGSEA.

This chain joins TRBV11-2 and TRBJ2-1; D is unclear. V dropped 1 base and J dropped 9 bases, with 7 bases sitting between them. Germline V gives CDR1 SGHAT, CDR2 FQNNGV. This CDR3 has 12 residues. The CDR3 loop reads CASSLGFSEQFF. The CDR3 nucleotides read TGTGCCAGCAGCTTAGGGTTCAGTGAGCAGTTCTTC.